This T cell receptor (beta chain) was sequenced during a study of T-cell reconstitution after alpha-beta-depleted transplantation in children listed by TCRdb under 2016. Background on the whole study: Using TCR repertoire profiling, the study followed T-cell immune reconstitution in a quantitative way in children after TCRalphabeta/CD19-depleted allogeneic hematopoietic cell transplantation.

To prepare the library, PCR was applied. This sample was sequenced with an Illumina HiSeq 2500. TCR libraries were prepared with molecular barcoding, using unique molecular identifiers to normalize TCRbeta repertoire quantification. TCRdb ran its own pipeline on the public reads, namely fastp trimming at Q25 and MiXCR clone calling, and kept in-frame beta chains. One record per CDR3 amino acid sequence lists the most common genes and DNA. The sample records 500,000 to 600,000 distinct CDR3 sequences, 25% to 30% of which are singletons. The ten most abundant clones make up around 36% of the sample. Worth noting for this clonotype: Its antigen is not yet known. No base quality information exists; no much larger clone differs at one position.

The treatment or condition label here, explained by the study, means: allogeneic hematopoietic cell transplantation with graft depleted of TCRalphabeta T cells and CD19 B cells. TCRalphabeta/CD19-depleted allogeneic hematopoietic cell grafts were given to the transplant recipients, all of whom were children. Overall results and qualifications from the work: In some patients, high TCRbeta diversity at day 60 was attributed to recipient T cells and intrathymic progenitors that had survived conditioning. The apparently early recovery of alphabetaT-cell counts about two months after transplant reportedly depended on only several hundred rapidly expanded clones that came from non-depleted graft cells. Over subsequent months, a decline in hyperexpanded clone frequencies was noted, and after one year, T-cell counts and TCRbeta diversity were mostly ascribed to newly produced T cells.

As encoded in the germline V gene, CDR1 is SGHVS while CDR2 is FNYEAQ. V and J are trimmed by 2 bases and 1 base, and the gene matches miss 7 bases of the junction. Including the terminal cysteine and phenylalanine, the CDR3 comprises 17 residues. The CDR3 DNA has 51 bases and is translated from base 1. The origin of this receptor is a boy under three years old with Wiskott-Aldrich syndrome, due to receive a stem cell transplant. The specimen comprised PBMCs, sampled before TCRalphabeta/CD19-depleted stem cell transplant. The chain was built from TRBV7-6 and TRBJ2-2, and 7 junctional nucleotides match TRBD2. The CDR3: CASSLSISGLNTGELFF. The DNA sequence is given as TGTGCCAGCAGCTTATCGATTAGCGGGTTGAACACCGGGGAGCTGTTTTTT.